These T cell receptor beta chains were read from a single sample in a study of CD8 T cells in ankylosing spondylitis. TCRdb re-called the 5' RACE reads with MiXCR, one entry per CDR3 protein. The sample consists of a few hundred thousand distinct CDR3 sequences, around 20% of them appearing once. The material sequenced was blood, either unsorted or a sorted T cell fraction (not recorded which). The receptors were sampled from a male donor with ankylosing spondylitis. CDR3s include the opening cysteine and the closing phenylalanine or tryptophan. A D gene is named only where the DNA matches it firmly. A row's size may be missing; if present it is once, few, many or a size class.

v_call	j_call	clone_size	d_call	cdr3_aa	cdr3_nt
TRBV10-2	TRBJ2-5	few	TRBD2	CASSDGTSGRKTQYF	TGCGCCAGCAGTGACGGGACTAGCGGGAGAAAGACCCAGTACTTC
TRBV5-1	TRBJ2-3	.	.	CASSPPLAGDTQYF	TGCGCCAGCAGCCCCCCCTTGGCGGGAGATACGCAGTATTTT
TRBV5-1	TRBJ1-3	.	TRBD1	CASSGDSSSSGNTIYF	TGCGCCAGCAGCGGGGACAGCTCTTCCTCTGGAAACACCATATATTTT
TRBV29-1	TRBJ1-3	few	.	CSVAEGGGPGNTIYF	TGCAGCGTTGCCGAAGGGGGGGGCCCTGGAAACACCATATATTTT
TRBV29-1	TRBJ1-5	many	TRBD1	CSVDQGAGPQHF	TGCAGCGTTGATCAGGGGGCCGGGCCCCAGCATTTT
TRBV7-9	TRBJ2-4	.	.	CASSPRNKNIQYF	TGTGCCAGCAGCCCCCGGAATAAAAACATTCAGTACTTC
TRBV11-2	TRBJ2-2	few	.	CASSPVASTGELFF	TGTGCCAGCAGCCCCGTAGCGAGCACCGGGGAGCTGTTTTTT
TRBV6-6	TRBJ1-2	.	.	CASNELADYGYTF	TGTGCCAGCAATGAATTGGCGGACTATGGCTACACCTTC
TRBV20-1	TRBJ2-1	few	TRBD1	CSAPPQGDNEQFF	TGCAGTGCTCCGCCCCAGGGGGACAATGAGCAGTTCTTC
TRBV6-1	TRBJ2-4	.	.	CASSDRGHKDIQYF	TGTGCCAGCAGTGACCGCGGTCATAAGGACATTCAGTACTTC
TRBV10-2	TRBJ2-4	.	.	CASSAGAKNIQYF	TGCGCCAGCAGCGCGGGAGCCAAAAACATTCAGTACTTC
TRBV10-3	TRBJ2-6	once	.	CAISPVGELSGANVLTF	TGTGCCATCAGCCCGGTGGGGGAACTGTCTGGGGCCAACGTCCTGACTTTC
TRBV28	TRBJ2-3	few	.	CASSFLTDTQYF	TGTGCCAGCAGTTTCCTCACAGATACGCAGTATTTT
TRBV10-3	TRBJ2-3	.	.	CAISESTDAPDKYF	TGTGCCATCAGTGAGTCAACCGACGCCCCAGATAAGTATTTT
TRBV20-1	TRBJ1-5	few	TRBD1	CSARATGASNQPQHF	TGCAGTGCTAGAGCGACAGGGGCCTCCAATCAGCCCCAGCATTTT
TRBV28	TRBJ2-3	.	TRBD2	CASTSGAPSAQYF	TGTGCCAGCACTAGCGGGGCCCCATCCGCGCAGTATTTT
TRBV29-1	TRBJ1-2	.	.	CSVLDYGYTF	TGCAGCGTACTGGACTATGGCTACACCTTC
TRBV7-2	TRBJ2-1	few	.	CASSMRDSSYNEQFF	TGTGCCAGCAGTATGCGGGATAGCTCCTACAATGAGCAGTTCTTC
TRBV11-2	TRBJ2-3	few	TRBD2	CASSLDLLAGTTDTQYF	TGTGCCAGCAGCTTAGATCTACTAGCGGGAACCACAGATACGCAGTATTTT
TRBV6-5	TRBJ2-3	.	.	CASSYAGAYTQYF	TGTGCCAGCAGTTACGCAGGGGCATATACGCAGTATTTT
TRBV7-9	TRBJ1-5	few	.	CASSRDGPYQPQHF	TGTGCCAGCAGCCGGGACGGACCGTATCAGCCCCAGCATTTT
TRBV28	TRBJ2-1	.	.	CATLRNEQFF	TGTGCCACCCTACGCAATGAGCAGTTCTTC
TRBV10-2	TRBJ2-7	few	.	CASSEGGVSYEQYF	TGCGCCAGCAGTGAGGGCGGGGTCTCCTACGAGCAGTACTTC